Listed below are T cell receptor beta chains from one sample, sequenced in a study of T cell repertoires in cytomegalovirus infection. These receptors have no identified antigens. TCRdb reprocessed the reads via MiXCR and lists one record per CDR3 protein. Of around 570,000 distinct CDR3 sequences detected, under 45% appear once; the ten largest clones hold 48%. The input for sequencing was cultured PBMCs, taken from culture after CMV antigen stimulation. Every receptor here comes from a human donor in good health (CMV status not recorded). Some clones in this sample may be carry-over from other donors' samples. CDR3s include the opening cysteine and the closing phenylalanine or tryptophan. The D gene is left open where the match is weak. A clone size is listed for some rows: how often the clone was seen (once, few, many), or a class if it is expanded.

v_gene: TRBV6-1
j_gene: TRBJ1-6
d_gene: -
abundance: -
CDR3aa: CASSEASVVTYNSPLHF
CDR3nt: TGTGCCAGCAGTGAAGCGTCCGTTGTAACCTATAATTCACCCCTCCACTTT

v_gene: TRBV7-2
j_gene: TRBJ2-3
d_gene: -
abundance: few
CDR3aa: CASRSTVSTDTQYF
CDR3nt: TGTGCCAGCAGGTCGACGGTTAGCACAGATACGCAGTATTTT

v_gene: TRBV2
j_gene: TRBJ1-2
d_gene: -
abundance: -
CDR3aa: CASSDPSRGGPTF
CDR3nt: TGTGCCAGCAGTGACCCCTCCAGAGGGGGGCCGACCTTC

v_gene: TRBV7-2
j_gene: TRBJ2-3
d_gene: -
abundance: many
CDR3aa: CASSRTSPPDTQYF
CDR3nt: TGTGCCAGCAGCAGAACTAGCCCCCCAGATACGCAGTATTTT

v_gene: TRBV7-4
j_gene: TRBJ2-2
d_gene: TRBD2
abundance: -
CDR3aa: CASRQTSGVDTGELFF
CDR3nt: TGTGCCAGCAGGCAGACTAGCGGGGTGGACACCGGGGAGCTGTTTTTT

v_gene: TRBV7-8
j_gene: TRBJ1-6
d_gene: -
abundance: few
CDR3aa: CASSLGGASNSPLHF
CDR3nt: TGTGCCAGCAGCTTGGGCGGGGCGAGTAATTCACCCCTCCACTTT

v_gene: TRBV7-2
j_gene: TRBJ2-1
d_gene: TRBD2
abundance: -
CDR3aa: CASSFAASGSGEQFF
CDR3nt: TGTGCCAGCAGCTTTGCGGCTAGCGGGAGTGGTGAGCAGTTCTTC

v_gene: TRBV10-2
j_gene: TRBJ2-5
d_gene: -
abundance: -
CDR3aa: CASRTTGGETQYF
CDR3nt: TGCGCCAGCAGGACAACCGGGGGAGAGACCCAGTACTTC

v_gene: TRBV4-2
j_gene: TRBJ2-1
d_gene: TRBD1
abundance: few
CDR3aa: CASSQVGQGDNEQFF
CDR3nt: TGTGCCAGCAGCCAGGTTGGACAGGGGGACAATGAGCAGTTCTTC

v_gene: TRBV7-9
j_gene: TRBJ1-2
d_gene: -
abundance: few
CDR3aa: CASSNSGPAYGYTF
CDR3nt: TGTGCCAGCAGCAATTCAGGGCCAGCTTATGGCTACACCTTC

v_gene: TRBV7-2
j_gene: TRBJ1-6
d_gene: -
abundance: many
CDR3aa: CASSLVGVFPLHF
CDR3nt: TGTGCCAGCAGCTTAGTAGGGGTTTTCCCCCTCCACTTT